These T cell receptor beta chains were read from a single sample in a study of Tregs in tolerant kidney transplant recipients. Generated by immunoSEQ multiplex PCR, the TCRdb table keeps only in-frame clones and is missing some. The sample consists of about 77,000 clones, about 98% of them appearing once. The material sequenced was CD4+ T cells from blood, taken before the transplant. The receptors stem from a human donor who received a combined kidney and bone marrow transplant. Both conserved end residues are part of each CDR3. A D gene is named only where the DNA matches it firmly. Expanded clones are given a class, and other clones once, few, many or no size at all.

>NA|TRBJ2-3|TRBV9|NA
TGTGCCAGCAGTAGGGGTTCTTGGACAGATACGCAGTATTTT
CASSRGSWTDTQYF
>NA|TRBJ1-2|TRBV15|NA
TGTGCCACCAGCAGAGATAGGGGTGTCGAAAACTATGGCTACACCTTC
CATSRDRGVENYGYTF
>NA|TRBJ2-7|TRBV6-1|once
TGTGCCAGCAATTTGGTTCGGGGGTACGACTACGAGCAGTACTTC
CASNLVRGYDYEQYF
>TRBD2|TRBJ2-1|TRBV7-3|NA
TGTGCCAGCAGTTCTCTAGCGGACTACAATGAGCAGTTCTTC
CASSSLADYNEQFF
>TRBD2|TRBJ2-1|TRBV4-1|NA
TGCGCCAGCAGCCAATCTAGCGGGGGGGCCGAGGGGGAGCAGTTCTTC
CASSQSSGGAEGEQFF
>NA|TRBJ2-3|TRBV18|NA
TGTGCCAGCTCAGCCGACAGCTATAGCACAGATACGCAGTATTTT
CASSADSYSTDTQYF
>TRBD2|TRBJ2-2|TRBV2|NA
TGTGCCAGCGTTCCTTTAGCGGGACAAGGCACCGGGGAGCTGTTTTTT
CASVPLAGQGTGELFF
>TRBD1|TRBJ1-5|TRBV19|NA
TGTGCCAGTAGTCTAAATTTCAGGACAGGGGCGGATCAGCCCCAGCATTTT
CASSLNFRTGADQPQHF
>TRBD1|TRBJ1-1|TRBV7-8|NA
TGTGCCAGCAACCTACAGGGGGTGTCGACTGAAGCTTTCTTT
CASNLQGVSTEAFF
>NA|TRBJ2-4|TRBV7-8|NA
TGTGCCAGCAGCTTGGGGGCTAGAGACATTCAGTACTTC
CASSLGARDIQYF
>TRBD2|TRBJ2-3|TRBV4-3|NA
TGCGCCAGCAGCCAAGATGTGAAGCGGGGGGCCTCACTCCCCACAGATACGCAGTATTTT
CASSQDVKRGASLPTDTQYF
>NA|TRBJ2-5|TRBV15|NA
TGTGCCACCAGCAGAGGTAGAGGGGAGACCCAGTACTTC
CATSRGRGETQYF
>TRBD1|TRBJ1-1|TRBV6-5|NA
TGTGCCAGCAGTTACCGGGACAGGGGCTCTGAAGCTTTCTTT
CASSYRDRGSEAFF
>NA|TRBJ2-5|TRBV7-8|NA
TGTGCCAGCGGGGAGTCGGAGACCCAGTACTTC
CASGESETQYF
>TRBD1|TRBJ1-1|TRBV6-5|NA
TGTGCCAGCAGTCCGACAGGGTTCACTGAAGCTTTCTTT
CASSPTGFTEAFF
>NA|TRBJ2-7|TRBV5-4|NA
TGTGCCAGCAGCGACCACAGGAACTACGAGCAGTACTTC
CASSDHRNYEQYF
>TRBD2|TRBJ2-1|TRBV5-4|NA
TGTGCCAGCAGCCGAGCGGGGGGGCGGGGCAATGAGCAGTTCTTC
CASSRAGGRGNEQFF